Following are 26 T cell receptor beta chains from one sample sequenced in a study of blood T cell repertoires in COVID-19. This table comes from immunoSEQ multiplex PCR, and its TCRdb copy is limited to in-frame clones, with some not included. The table records roughly 84,000 clones, about four fifths of them present only once. Sequencing input: peripheral blood. The source of these receptors is a woman in her 40s with active or convalescent COVID-19.

The chain uses TRBV5-1 and TRBJ2-5; no clear D gene. V lost 3 bases to trimming and J lost 2 bases, with 2 bases between them. Germline V gene sequence: CDR1 SGHRS, CDR2 YFSETQ. This CDR3 region has 11 residues. CDR3 bases: TGCGCCAGCAGCTCGCAAGAGACCCAGTACTTC. It translates to CASSSQETQYF.

This clone was counted only a few times. The V and J genes are TRBV19 and TRBJ1-1; D is unresolved. Trimming left V 7 bases short and J 4 bases short, with 10 bases between. The CDR3 sequence is 12 residues long. The germline V gene has CDR1 LNHDA and CDR2 SQIVND (reference sequence). Here the CDR3 reads CASIGRTTEAFF. CDR3 nucleotide sequence: TGTGCCAGTATAGGGAGAACCACTGAAGCTTTCTTT.

This clone was recorded a few times. The rearrangement uses TRBV5-1 and TRBJ1-3; D is unclear. CDR1 is SGHRS, CDR2 YFSETQ, per germline. V lost 5 bases and J 0 bases, leaving 6 bases between the germline ends. The CDR3 covers 13 residues. CDR3 in amino acids: CASREGSGNTIYF. Here the CDR3 DNA reads TGCGCCAGCAGAGAGGGCTCTGGAAACACCATATATTTT.

The J gene is TRBJ2-7, the V gene TRBV5-1; 12 bases align to TRBD1. After removal of 8 bases from V and 5 bases from J, the junction contained 11 bases not matched to a gene. The germline CDR1 and CDR2 sequences are SGHRS and YFSETQ. The CDR3 is 15 amino acids. Here the CDR3 DNA reads TGCGCCAGTACTGCCGGGACAGGGGGCTTCGACGAGCAGTACTTC. Protein product: CASTAGTGGFDEQYF.

This clone appeared a single time. The V call is TRBV7-6, the J call TRBJ1-4; 7 positions agree with TRBD1. The CDR3 runs 16 residues. Germline assignment: CDR1 SGHVS and CDR2 FNYEAQ. V lost 2 bases, J lost 5 bases, and 8 bases stayed unmatched. The CDR3 region is CASSLRLAQGNEKLFF. CDR3 bases: TGTGCCAGCAGCTTAAGGCTGGCACAGGGGAATGAAAAACTGTTTTTT.

In DNA, the CDR3 is TGTGCCAGTAACAGGGGATACAATGAGCAGTTCTTC. Protein sequence: CASNRGYNEQFF. This chain links TRBV28 with TRBJ2-1; TRBD1 matches at 7 bases. CDR3 length equals 12 residues. The V and J ends lost 9 bases and 4 bases, in that order; junction bases with no gene match: 3. In germline, CDR1 is MDHEN, CDR2 SYDVKM.

The rearrangement joins TRBV20-1 to TRBJ1-3; D is possibly TRBD1 (5 bases). Trimming removed 3 bases at V and 2 bases at J, with 11 bases between. From germline, CDR1 is DFQATT and CDR2 SNEGSKA (reference sequence). The CDR3 spans 14 residues. CDR3 in DNA: TGCAGTGCTAGTAAACCAGGGACTGGAAACACCATATATTTT. This gives the protein CSASKPGTGNTIYF.

The V call is TRBV6-5, the J call TRBJ2-5, with TRBD2 matching 7 bases. Trimming took 6 bases from V and 9 from J; bases not matched to a gene: 16. This CDR3 is 15 amino acids long. The V gene's germline CDR1 is MNHEY and CDR2 SVGAGI. CDR3 DNA sequence: TGTGCCAGCAGCCAAAAGCTCGGGATCGGGAGGCCCCAGTACTTC. This codes for CASSQKLGIGRPQYF.

Turning to this clone: Other nucleotide sequences from this sample produce the same CDR3. The chain carries TRBV3-1 (or the pseudogene TRBV3-2) and TRBJ2-1; D gene ambiguous. The CDR3 is 15 amino acids. Germline CDR1 and CDR2: LGHDT and YNNKEL (reference sequence). V was cut by 1 base and J by 0 bases, with 7 bases left in between. CDR3 sequence (DNA): TGTGCCAGCAGCCAAGGAGCAGGCTCCTACAATGAGCAGTTCTTC. Encoded protein: CASSQGAGSYNEQFF.

V gene TRBV6-4 combines with J gene TRBJ2-6, with D possibly being TRBD1 (5 bases). V shed 5 bases and J shed 2 bases, with 7 bases lying between them. Per germline, CDR1 MRHNA and CDR2 SNTAGT. This CDR3 has 14 amino acids. In DNA, the CDR3 is TGTGCCAGCAGTCTAGGGGCTGGGGCCAACGTCCTGACTTTC. Protein: CASSLGAGANVLTF.

This clone was found a few times. This rearrangement joins TRBV6-6 to TRBJ1-4; 8 bases map to TRBD1. Germline CDR1 is MNHNY and CDR2 is SVGAGI (reference sequence). The CDR3 consists of 16 residues. V dropped 0 bases and J dropped 7; count of bases not matched to a gene: 7. Here the CDR3 DNA reads TGTGCCAGCAGTTACTCCCAGGGGGCTAGGGGTGAAAAACTGTTTTTT. It yields the protein CASSYSQGARGEKLFF.

In DNA, the CDR3 is TGTGCCAGCAGTAACCCGCCGACAGGGAAAGAGACCCAGTACTTC. Translating it yields CASSNPPTGKETQYF. The chain employs TRBV6-6 and TRBJ2-5; 7 bases are shared with TRBD1. This CDR3 is built from 15 residues. Per germline, CDR1 MNHNY and CDR2 SVGAGI (reference sequence). J was trimmed by 3 bases and V by 5 bases; bases with no gene match: 9.

In this sample, this clone turned up a few times. DNA of the CDR3: TGCAGCGTAAAGGGACAGGGTTGGAACTATGGCTACACCTTC. Amino acid sequence: CSVKGQGWNYGYTF. The chain employs TRBV29-1 and TRBJ1-2; 9 nucleotides align to TRBD1. The trim removed 6 bases at V and 2 bases at J, leaving 7 bases unmatched. The germline V gene encodes CDR1 SQVTM and CDR2 ANQGSEA. The CDR3 contains 14 residues.

This chain connects TRBV19 to TRBJ2-7; possible D gene TRBD2, 5 bases. V was trimmed by 4 bases and J by 0 bases, leaving 7 bases between them. The CDR3 sequence is 13 residues long. The germline gives CDR1 LNHDA, CDR2 SQIVND (reference sequence). CDR3 sequence reads: CASSTSGSYEQYF. Written as DNA, the CDR3 is TGTGCCAGTAGTACGAGCGGCTCCTACGAGCAGTACTTC.

This chain links TRBV3-1 (or the pseudogene TRBV3-2) with TRBJ1-1, with TRBD1 matching 9 bases. Germline loops: CDR1 LGHDT, CDR2 YNNKEL (reference sequence). The ends lost 6 bases at V and 2 bases at J; junction bases unmatched: 10. The CDR3 runs to 16 residues. CDR3 sequence: CASSPPGTGKNTEAFF. The CDR3 DNA reads as TGTGCCAGCAGTCCTCCCGGGACAGGGAAAAACACTGAAGCTTTCTTT.

This clone appeared a few times. V is TRBV7-9 and J is TRBJ2-7, with D maybe TRBD2 (6 bases). V lost 5 bases, J lost 6 bases, and 14 bases lay in between. This CDR3 contains 13 residues. Germline V gives CDR1 SEHNR, CDR2 FQNEAQ (reference sequence). The DNA of the CDR3 is TGTGCCAGCAGCCCCTCGGGAGAATTCGAGCAGTACTTC. It is translated as CASSPSGEFEQYF.

The chain recombines TRBV3-1 (or the pseudogene TRBV3-2) with TRBJ2-7; D might be TRBD1 (6 bases). CDR3 length equals 13 residues. With 4 bases removed from V and 7 bases from J, the gap between germline ends came to 14 bases. CDR1 LGHDT and CDR2 YNNKEL come from the germline V gene (reference sequence). The CDR3 nucleotides read TGTGCCAGCAGCCCGACAGGATTTGGGGAGCAGTACTTC. It specifies CASSPTGFGEQYF.

This chain joins TRBV9 and TRBJ2-2; the match to TRBD2 covers 13 bases. The J segment lost 8 bases and the V segment lost 0 bases, leaving 7 bases of the junction unmatched. Germline lookup yields CDR1 SGDLS and CDR2 YYNGEE. This CDR3 has 17 amino acids. The DNA of the CDR3 is TGTGCCAGCAGCGTAGAAGGACTAGCGGGAGAAAGTGGGGAGCTGTTTTTT. Residues: CASSVEGLAGESGELFF.

The chain employs TRBV27 and TRBJ2-1, with 8 bases that match TRBD2. The CDR3 runs to 14 residues. J was trimmed by 6 bases and V by 10 bases; bases with no gene match: 11. The germline V gene encodes CDR1 MNHEY and CDR2 SMNVEV (reference sequence). As DNA, the CDR3 is TGTGCCACGGGAGCGGGAGCCCCCCTCAATGAGCAGTTCTTC. Residues: CATGAGAPLNEQFF.

The V and J genes are TRBV7-3 and TRBJ2-7; 11 bases map to TRBD2. Germline V CDR1 and CDR2: SGHTA, FQGTGA. V gave up 5 bases and J gave up 2 bases; unmatched junction bases: 8. The CDR3 runs to 16 residues. CDR3: CASSRLLAGAPYEQYF. The CDR3 DNA reads as TGTGCCAGCAGCCGACTACTAGCGGGGGCCCCCTACGAGCAGTACTTC.

This clone has just a few counts. The chain combines TRBV28 with TRBJ2-1; TRBD2 might be the D (5 bases). The CDR3 covers 11 residues. CDR1 and CDR2 from the germline V gene are MDHEN and SYDVKM. With 8 bases removed from V and 4 bases from J, the gap between germline ends came to 6 bases. This CDR3 reads CASGLYNEQFF. CDR3 nucleotides: TGTGCCAGCGGACTGTACAATGAGCAGTTCTTC.

The gene calls are TRBV24-1 and TRBJ1-2; the D gene is possibly TRBD1 (6 bases). V lost 3 bases and J lost 4, with 11 bases in between. The CDR3 is 14 amino acids. Germline V gene data show CDR1 as KGHDR and CDR2 as SFDVKD. In DNA, the CDR3 is TGTGCCACCAGTGATCCTGACAGGAGCTATGGCTACACCTTC. Its protein is CATSDPDRSYGYTF.

This clone was found once. The V gene is TRBV18, the J gene TRBJ1-2; 8 bases align to TRBD1. J gave up 5 bases and V 4 bases, and 9 bases lay outside the gene matches. Germline V gene lookup returns CDR1 KGHSH and CDR2 LQKENI. This CDR3 comprises 15 residues. DNA for the CDR3: TGTGCCAGCTCACTGGGCAGGGGGCATGATTATGGCTACACCTTC. This gives the protein CASSLGRGHDYGYTF.

The chain carries TRBV6-6 and TRBJ1-1; D may be TRBD1 (5 bases). The V and J ends lost 3 bases and 0 bases respectively, with 8 bases between them. Germline lookup yields CDR1 MNHNY and CDR2 SVGAGI (reference sequence). CDR3 length: 14 amino acids. This chain's CDR3 is CASSYQGMNTEAFF. The CDR3, as DNA: TGTGCCAGCAGTTATCAGGGCATGAACACTGAAGCTTTCTTT.

The chain joins TRBV5-1 to TRBJ1-1, with 12 bases lining up with TRBD1. The CDR3 loop spans 17 amino acids. Looked up from germline, CDR1 is SGHRS and CDR2 is YFSETQ. Trimming took 3 bases from V and 0 from J; bases not matched to a gene: 6. This CDR3 is CASSSGTGGGLNTEAFF. The CDR3 nucleotides are TGCGCCAGCAGCTCCGGGACAGGGGGCGGATTGAACACTGAAGCTTTCTTT.

This clone occurred a few times. The V and J genes are TRBV5-1 and TRBJ2-5; no clear D gene. Germline CDR1 is SGHRS and CDR2 is YFSETQ. The V end lost 1 base, the J end lost 0 bases, and 7 bases lay between the germline ends. There are 14 residues in the CDR3. CDR3 nucleotide sequence: TGCGCCAGCAGCTTGACACCAAACCAAGAGACCCAGTACTTC. Residues: CASSLTPNQETQYF.